This TCR beta chain was captured by sequencing in a study of T cell responses to AZD1222 COVID-19 vaccine. General study results and limits: Donors were chiefly white British, with a greater number of females, and clonal diversity was perhaps underestimated. Just 5 to 7 people given AZD1222 tested seropositive at baseline. Variant regions that are unmutated are reportedly the target of nearly half of spike-specific TCRs.

Produced via immunoSEQ multiplex PCR; TCRdb's table is partial and in-frame only. Here the sample spans roughly 70,000 clones, 75% to 90% being singletons. Remarks on this clone: What it recognizes is unknown.

Germline CDR1 reads LNHDA; CDR2 reads SQIVND (reference sequence). V was pared by 3 bases and J by 0 bases, with 6 bases between. This CDR3 comprises 14 residues. This specimen was peripheral blood, taken 28 days after the second AZD1222 dose. The TCR was taken from an adult who received the AZD1222 COVID-19 vaccine. The rearrangement uses TRBV19 and TRBJ1-3; a possible D gene is TRBD1 (5 bases). DNA of the CDR3: TGTGCCAGTAGTATGACAGACTCTGGAAACACCATATATTTT. It codes for CASSMTDSGNTIYF.